This TCR beta chain was identified during a study of CD8 T cells in ankylosing spondylitis (dated by TCRdb to 2015 to 2018). About the study as a whole: To find TCR variants linked to disease, the study profiled T cell receptor beta repertoires in ankylosing spondylitis patients and healthy donors. In total, the full study cohort was made up of 110 or so healthy donors and 25 ankylosing spondylitis patients. Peripheral blood was sampled, and synovial fluid was additionally collected from ankylosing spondylitis patients. The study at large found these results: The disease-linked clones had a CD8+ phenotype and were found at relatively low frequencies in peripheral blood. Blood from ankylosing spondylitis patients appeared to be characterized by a TCR beta motif made up of about 8 highly homologous amino acid variants. Some motif variants had previously been reported in the synovial fluid and blood of reactive arthritis patients, which suggests shared mechanisms of disease initiation. The disease-linked clones were reported as significantly enriched in matched synovial fluid samples from ankylosing spondylitis patients.

CDR1 is given as LGHDT and CDR2 as YNNKEL, both from the germline V gene (reference sequence). The CDR3 holds 16 amino acids from the cysteine to the phenylalanine. This entry keeps only the CDR3 DNA: 48 bases, framed from base 1. V loses 4 bases of germline sequence and J loses 7 bases, and the interval between the two ends is 17 bases. This clonotype was counted at least ten times. Its recognized antigen is unknown. No quality values exist for individual bases; no much larger clone is one base distant. The sample was run on an Illumina HiSeq 2500. TCR beta libraries were prepared by quantitative 5'-RACE with molecular barcodes. In the original analysis: Disease-linked TCR variants were identified with a new computational method built on a probabilistic model of VDJ rearrangement. TCRdb reprocessed the public reads (quality trimming at Q25 with fastp, clone calling with MiXCR) and kept in-frame beta chains. Rows are combined by CDR3 protein, so each entry shows the most common genes and DNA. It is TCRdb's table, rather than the study itself, that gives the V and J calls and clone size. The sample yields a few hundred thousand distinct CDR3 sequences; roughly 15% were counted once. The ten largest clones represent over 0.9% of the sample.

The rearrangement joined TRBV3-1 to TRBJ1-6; the D region possibly corresponds to TRBD1 (5 bases align). The sequence was collected from a male donor with ankylosing spondylitis. Specimen: blood, either unsorted or a sorted T cell fraction (not recorded which). In nucleotide form, the sequence is TGTGCCAGCAGCCCCCCCTTTGGGGCAGGAAATTCACCCCTCCACTTT. This yields the protein CASSPPFGAGNSPLHF.